This passage covers 22 T cell receptor beta chains from one sample sequenced in a study of OX40 agonist ivuxolimab in advanced cancers. TCRdb's table, derived via immunoSEQ multiplex PCR, lists solely in-frame clones and lacks some. This repertoire shows tens of thousands of clones, approximately 91% found once; its top ten account for approximately 0.26%. Here the sequenced sample was CD4+ or CD8+ T cells sorted from blood, taken in a trial of the OX40 agonist ivuxolimab. The source of these receptors is an adult with an advanced solid tumor such as melanoma, head and neck, liver or kidney cancer.

The CDR3 DNA reads as TGTGCCAGCAGCTTCGGGCGGAACAATGAGCAGTTCTTC. It specifies CASSFGRNNEQFF. The chain has TRBV7-9 and TRBJ2-1; the D is unclear. The V end lost 3 bases, the J end lost 5 bases, and 8 bases lay between the germline ends. The length of the CDR3 is 13 residues. From germline, CDR1 is SEHNR and CDR2 FQNEAQ (reference sequence).

The chain recombines TRBV10-3 with TRBJ1-2, with a weak D call TRBD1 (6 bases). The CDR3 has 12 residues. CDR1 is ENHRY, CDR2 SYGVKD, per germline. Trimming cost V 2 bases and J 8 bases, with 9 bases left between them. This chain's CDR3 is CAISEAGEGYTF. As DNA, the CDR3 is TGTGCCATCAGTGAGGCAGGGGAAGGCTACACCTTC.

V is TRBV19 and J is TRBJ1-6; D is unresolved. The germline CDR1 and CDR2 sequences are LNHDA and SQIVND (reference sequence). The V end was cut by 0 bases, the J end by 10 bases, with 4 bases between. The CDR3 has 12 residues. Here the CDR3 reads CASSIDGSPLHF. The CDR3, as DNA: TGTGCCAGTAGTATAGACGGATCACCCCTCCACTTT.

The V and J genes are TRBV19 and TRBJ2-3, with TRBD2 identical over 8 bases. The CDR3 has 16 amino acids. Trimming took 5 bases from V and 1 from J; bases not matched to a gene: 8. Germline lookup yields CDR1 LNHDA and CDR2 SQIVND (reference sequence). CDR3 residues: CASSSRGGAGTDTQYF. Written as DNA, the CDR3 is TGTGCCAGTAGTTCCCGGGGGGGGGCTGGCACAGATACGCAGTATTTT.

The chain recombines TRBV4-3 with TRBJ2-7, with D perhaps TRBD1 (7 bases). The CDR3 runs to 12 residues. CDR1 is LGHNA and CDR2 is YSLEER in the germline V gene. V lost 10 bases, J lost 2 bases, and 12 bases lay in between. CDR3 in amino acids: CANGGQPYEQYF. As DNA, the CDR3 is TGCGCCAACGGGGGACAGCCCTACGAGCAGTACTTC.

The chain recombines TRBV18 with TRBJ2-7; a weak D match, TRBD2 (5 bases). Trimming removed 6 bases at V and 6 bases at J, with 21 bases between. Germline CDR1 KGHSH, CDR2 LQKENI. The CDR3 sequence is 15 residues long. Here the CDR3 DNA reads TGTGCCAGCTCGCTTAAACGGGATCCTGTGATCGAGCAGTACTTC. Encoded protein: CASSLKRDPVIEQYF.

This chain joins TRBV6-1 and TRBJ1-6; the match to TRBD1 covers 10 bases. The CDR3 loop spans 15 amino acids. Germline V gene sequence: CDR1 MNHNS, CDR2 SASEGT. Trimming took 5 bases from V and 10 from J; bases not matched to a gene: 8. CDR3 nucleotide sequence: TGTGCCAGCAGTTCCGCCGGGACAGGGGAGTCACCCCTCCACTTT. This translates into CASSSAGTGESPLHF.

The chain couples TRBV6-5 to TRBJ2-5; D is possibly TRBD1 (6 bases). Germline loops: CDR1 MNHEY, CDR2 SVGAGI. V lost 7 bases and J 4 bases, leaving 19 bases between the germline ends. This CDR3 region has 15 residues. CDR3 sequence (DNA): TGTGCCAGCACCCAGACATTCACAGGGCCAGAGACCCAGTACTTC. The encoded protein is CASTQTFTGPETQYF.

The J gene is TRBJ1-2, the V gene TRBV9, with a weak D call TRBD1 (5 bases). The CDR3 sequence is 15 residues long. The ends were cut back, 4 bases at V and 5 bases at J, with 18 bases in the middle. CDR1 SGDLS and CDR2 YYNGEE come from the germline V gene. CDR3 sequence reads: CASSPETQGAYGYTF. The CDR3 DNA reads TGTGCCAGCAGCCCCGAGACACAAGGGGCATATGGCTACACCTTC.

The chain links TRBV5-1 to TRBJ1-4; D perhaps matches TRBD1 (6 bases). Germline V CDR1 and CDR2: SGHRS, YFSETQ. This CDR3 contains 16 residues. Trimming cost V 2 bases and J 7 bases, with 18 bases left between them. The CDR3 DNA follows: TGCGCCAGCAGCTTAGTTCCATCGGACAGTCGTGAAAAACTGTTTTTT. It is translated as CASSLVPSDSREKLFF.

The V and J genes are TRBV28 and TRBJ2-7; possible D gene TRBD1, 6 bases. CDR1 and CDR2 from the germline V gene are MDHEN and SYDVKM. V was clipped by 7 bases and J by 4 bases, with 17 bases between them. The CDR3 covers 14 residues. The CDR3 DNA follows: TGTGCCAGCATCCCACTACAGGGAGAATACGAGCAGTACTTC. Amino acids: CASIPLQGEYEQYF.

V usage is TRBV11-2 and J usage is TRBJ1-2; the D is unclear. Trimming pared 6 bases from V and 7 bases from J, leaving 18 bases between. The germline V gene encodes CDR1 SGHAT and CDR2 FQNNGV. The CDR3 consists of 14 residues. Here the CDR3 reads CASRPRAGVGGYTF. DNA of the CDR3: TGTGCCAGCAGACCTAGGGCCGGGGTGGGTGGCTACACCTTC.

The chain carries TRBV5-1 and TRBJ2-4; possible D gene TRBD1, 6 bases. This CDR3 has 14 amino acids. Germline V lookup: CDR1 SGHRS, CDR2 YFSETQ. Trimming pared 1 base from V and 7 bases from J, leaving 12 bases between. Here the CDR3 DNA reads TGCGCCAGCAGCTTGTCCCCCACAGGGAACATTCAGTACTTC. Protein sequence: CASSLSPTGNIQYF.

The chain uses TRBV6-6 and TRBJ1-1, with 7 nucleotides matching TRBD1. This CDR3 is built from 15 residues. The V segment lost 6 bases and the J segment 0 bases; nucleotides outside the gene matches: 7. Germline loops: CDR1 MNHNY, CDR2 SVGAGI (reference sequence). CDR3 coding DNA: TGTGCCAGCAGCCTAGGGGGCCCCATGAACACTGAAGCTTTCTTT. This translates into CASSLGGPMNTEAFF.

CDR3 sequence reads: CASSPTGMNSNQPQHF. The CDR3 bases are TGTGCCAGCTCCCCAACAGGAATGAATAGCAATCAGCCCCAGCATTTT. The chain joins TRBV18 to TRBJ1-5, with a weak D call TRBD1 (5 bases). CDR3 length equals 16 residues. The germline CDR1 and CDR2 sequences are KGHSH and LQKENI. With 6 bases removed from V and 0 bases from J, the gap between germline ends came to 15 bases.

The V and J genes are TRBV7-8 and TRBJ1-1; D gene ambiguous. Germline V gives CDR1 SGHVS, CDR2 FQNEAQ. The CDR3 loop spans 16 amino acids. V shed 1 base and J shed 0 bases, with 12 bases lying between them. Written as DNA, the CDR3 is TGTGCCAGCAGCTTAGGTCGTCCGCGGGTGAACACTGAAGCTTTCTTT. This gives the protein CASSLGRPRVNTEAFF. Based on the CDR3 plus reference TRBV7-8 and TRBJ1-1, the full variable domain is GAGVSQSPRYKVAKRGQDVALRCDPISGHVSLFWYQQALGQGPEFLTYFQNEAQLDKSGLPSDRFFAERPEGSVSTLKIQRTQQEDSAVYLCASSLGRPRVNTEAFFGQGTRLTVV.

V gene TRBV6-5 combines with J gene TRBJ1-1; 8 positions match TRBD1. This CDR3 is built from 14 residues. V lost 7 bases and J lost 5; bases outside the gene matches: 9. Germline CDR1 is MNHEY and CDR2 is SVGAGI. This CDR3 is CASTRQGRGTEAFF. CDR3 nucleotide sequence: TGTGCCAGCACTAGACAGGGGAGAGGGACTGAAGCTTTCTTT.

This chain links TRBV21-1 with TRBJ2-1. TRBV21-1 is listed as a pseudogene. CDR3 length: 13 amino acids. CDR3 in DNA: TGTGCCAGCCAGGGGGGGGGCTACAATGAGCAGTTCTTC. This sequence encodes CASQGGGYNEQFF.

The gene calls are TRBV6-1 and TRBJ1-3; D call uncertain. CDR1 and CDR2 from the germline V gene are MNHNS and SASEGT. The CDR3 spans 12 residues. V was pared by 5 bases and J by 7 bases, with 9 bases between. CDR3 loop: CASSRPENTIYF. Written as DNA, the CDR3 is TGTGCCAGCAGTCGACCGGAGAACACCATATATTTT.

The chain uses TRBV6-5 and TRBJ1-2; 7 nucleotides line up with TRBD1. The CDR3 is 15 residues long. The J segment lost 8 bases and the V segment lost 4 bases, leaving 13 bases of the junction unmatched. CDR1 is MNHEY and CDR2 is SVGAGI in the germline V gene. CDR3 amino acids: CASSSQQQGRRGYTF. The CDR3 bases are TGTGCCAGCAGTTCGCAACAACAGGGGCGGCGGGGCTACACCTTC.

In this sample, this clone turned up once. V usage is TRBV27 and J usage is TRBJ1-6, with 10 positions matching TRBD1. Germline V gene lookup returns CDR1 MNHEY and CDR2 SMNVEV (reference sequence). The CDR3 is 17 residues long. V dropped 4 bases and J dropped 7; count of bases not matched to a gene: 10. CDR3: CASSSFRDRGHNSPLHF. Here the CDR3 DNA reads TGTGCCAGCAGTTCCTTCCGGGACAGGGGCCACAATTCACCCCTCCACTTT.

The chain combines TRBV28 with TRBJ1-5; D not certain. V was cut by 4 bases and J by 5 bases, with 15 bases left in between. The germline V gene encodes CDR1 MDHEN and CDR2 SYDVKM. This CDR3 spans 15 amino acids. The CDR3 protein is CASSSLAWRDQPQHF. The CDR3 region has the DNA TGTGCCAGCAGTTCCCTCGCTTGGCGTGATCAGCCCCAGCATTTT.